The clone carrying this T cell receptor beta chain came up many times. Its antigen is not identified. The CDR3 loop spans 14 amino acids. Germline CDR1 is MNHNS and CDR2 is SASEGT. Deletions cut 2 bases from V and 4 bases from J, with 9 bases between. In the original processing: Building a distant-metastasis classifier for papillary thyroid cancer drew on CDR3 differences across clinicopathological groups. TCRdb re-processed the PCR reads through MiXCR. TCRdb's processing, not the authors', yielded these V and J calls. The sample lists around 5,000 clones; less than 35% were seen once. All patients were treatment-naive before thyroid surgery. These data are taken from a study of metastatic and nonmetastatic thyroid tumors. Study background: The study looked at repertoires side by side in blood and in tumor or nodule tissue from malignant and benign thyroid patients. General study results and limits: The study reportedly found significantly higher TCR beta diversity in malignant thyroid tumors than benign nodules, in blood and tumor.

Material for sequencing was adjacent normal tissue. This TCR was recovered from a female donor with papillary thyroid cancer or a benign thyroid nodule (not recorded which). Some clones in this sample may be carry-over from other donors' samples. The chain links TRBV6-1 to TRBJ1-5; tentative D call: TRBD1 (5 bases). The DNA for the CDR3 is TGTGCCAGCAGTGAAAAGACAGCAAATCAGCCCCAGCATTTT. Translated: CASSEKTANQPQHF.